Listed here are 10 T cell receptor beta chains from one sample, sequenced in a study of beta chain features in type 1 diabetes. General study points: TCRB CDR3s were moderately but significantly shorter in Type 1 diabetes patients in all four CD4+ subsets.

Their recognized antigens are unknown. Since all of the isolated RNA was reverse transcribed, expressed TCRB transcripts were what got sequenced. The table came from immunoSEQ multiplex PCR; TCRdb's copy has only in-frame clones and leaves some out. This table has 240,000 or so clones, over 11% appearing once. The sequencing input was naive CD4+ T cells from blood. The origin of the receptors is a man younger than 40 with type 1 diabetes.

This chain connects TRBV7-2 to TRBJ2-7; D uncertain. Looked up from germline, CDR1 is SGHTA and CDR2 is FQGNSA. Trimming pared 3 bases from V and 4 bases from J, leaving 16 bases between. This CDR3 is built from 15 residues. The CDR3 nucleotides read TGTGCCAGCAGCTTGACGGCGGTAGGTTCGTACGAGCAGTACTTC. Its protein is CASSLTAVGSYEQYF.

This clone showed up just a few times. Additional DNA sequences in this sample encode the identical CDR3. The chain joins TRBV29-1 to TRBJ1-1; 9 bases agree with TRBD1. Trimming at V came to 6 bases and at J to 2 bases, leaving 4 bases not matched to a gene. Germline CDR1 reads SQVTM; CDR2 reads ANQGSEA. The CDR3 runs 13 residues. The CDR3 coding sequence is TGCAGCGTAGACAGGGGGAGCAACACTGAAGCTTTCTTT. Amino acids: CSVDRGSNTEAFF.

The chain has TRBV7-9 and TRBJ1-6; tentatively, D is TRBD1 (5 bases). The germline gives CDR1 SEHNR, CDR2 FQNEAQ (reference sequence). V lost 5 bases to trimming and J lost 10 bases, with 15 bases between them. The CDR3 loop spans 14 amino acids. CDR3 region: CASSRGTRESPLHF. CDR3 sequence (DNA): TGTGCCAGCAGCCGCGGGACTCGGGAATCACCCCTCCACTTT.

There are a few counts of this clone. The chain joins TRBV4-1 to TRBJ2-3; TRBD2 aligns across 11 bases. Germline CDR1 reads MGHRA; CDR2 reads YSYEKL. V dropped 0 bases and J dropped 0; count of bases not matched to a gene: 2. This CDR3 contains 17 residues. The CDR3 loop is CASSQEGTSGSTDTQYF. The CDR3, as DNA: TGCGCCAGCAGCCAAGAGGGGACTAGCGGAAGCACAGATACGCAGTATTTT.

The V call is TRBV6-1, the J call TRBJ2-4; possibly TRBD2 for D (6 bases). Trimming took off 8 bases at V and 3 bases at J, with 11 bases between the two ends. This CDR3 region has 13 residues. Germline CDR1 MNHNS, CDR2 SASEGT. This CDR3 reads CASAGSSKNIQYF. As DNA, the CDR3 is TGTGCCAGCGCGGGGTCGAGCAAAAACATTCAGTACTTC.

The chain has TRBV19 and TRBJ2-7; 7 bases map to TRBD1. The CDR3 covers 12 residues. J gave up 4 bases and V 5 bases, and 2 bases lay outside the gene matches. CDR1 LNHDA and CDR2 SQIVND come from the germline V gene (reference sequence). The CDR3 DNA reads TGTGCCAGTAGTTCGGACAGGTACGAGCAGTACTTC. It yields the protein CASSSDRYEQYF.

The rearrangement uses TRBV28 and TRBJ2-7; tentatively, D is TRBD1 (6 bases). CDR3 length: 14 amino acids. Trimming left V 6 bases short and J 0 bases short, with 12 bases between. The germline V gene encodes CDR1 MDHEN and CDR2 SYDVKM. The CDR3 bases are TGTGCCAGCAGCACAGGGCTCCCCTCCTACGAGCAGTACTTC. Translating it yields CASSTGLPSYEQYF. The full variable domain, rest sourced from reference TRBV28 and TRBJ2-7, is DVKVTQSSRYLVKRTGEKVFLECVQDMDHENMFWYRQDPGLGLRLIYFSYDVKMKEKGDIPEGYSVSREKKERFSLILESASTNQTSMYLCASSTGLPSYEQYFGPGTRLTVT.

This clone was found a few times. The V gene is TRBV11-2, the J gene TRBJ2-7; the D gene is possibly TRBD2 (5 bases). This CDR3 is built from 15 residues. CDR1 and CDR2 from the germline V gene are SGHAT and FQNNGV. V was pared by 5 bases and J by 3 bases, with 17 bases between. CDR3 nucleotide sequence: TGTGCCAGCAGCGCCCGGGCTAGCCCGGGCTACGAGCAGTACTTC. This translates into CASSARASPGYEQYF.

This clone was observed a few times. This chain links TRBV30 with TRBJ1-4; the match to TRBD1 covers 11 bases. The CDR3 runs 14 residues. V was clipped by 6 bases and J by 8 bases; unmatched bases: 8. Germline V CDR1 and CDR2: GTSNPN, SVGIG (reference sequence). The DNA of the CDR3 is TGTGCCTGCCAACTTAGGGACAGGGGGGAAAAACTGTTTTTT. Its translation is CACQLRDRGEKLFF.

The CDR3 is CASRGPDRGGSQHF. The CDR3 DNA follows: TGCGCCAGCAGGGGCCCAGACCGCGGGGGTTCCCAGCATTTT. V is TRBV10-2 and J is TRBJ1-5; a weak D match, TRBD1 (5 bases). Trimming removed 6 bases from V and 11 bases from J, with 20 bases in between. The length of the CDR3 is 14 residues. Looked up from germline, CDR1 is WSHSY and CDR2 is SAAADI.